Here is one T cell receptor (beta chain) with its context. Antigen specificity is unknown. Clones were sequenced by immunoSEQ multiplex PCR, and TCRdb holds only the in-frame ones, with some missing. The sample shows tens of thousands of clones, 65% to 85% of them seen only once. Germline-derived CDR1 and CDR2 are SGHDT and YYEEEE. The CDR3 is made up of 15 amino acids. Trimming cost V 4 bases and J 8 bases; bases outside gene matches: 14. This sample was taken from a study of vaccination effects on CD4 cells after COVID-19. It was after 10 days of culture that CD4+ T cells were isolated. Here the sequenced sample was CD4+ T cells from PBMCs cultured without peptide, taken before COVID-19 vaccination. The sequence was collected from a human donor who received a COVID-19 vaccine. The chain has TRBV5-6 and TRBJ1-2, with 7 bases identical to TRBD1. This CDR3 reads CASSREDRRREGYTF. CDR3 bases: TGTGCCAGCAGCCGGGAGGACAGGAGAAGAGAAGGCTACACCTTC.